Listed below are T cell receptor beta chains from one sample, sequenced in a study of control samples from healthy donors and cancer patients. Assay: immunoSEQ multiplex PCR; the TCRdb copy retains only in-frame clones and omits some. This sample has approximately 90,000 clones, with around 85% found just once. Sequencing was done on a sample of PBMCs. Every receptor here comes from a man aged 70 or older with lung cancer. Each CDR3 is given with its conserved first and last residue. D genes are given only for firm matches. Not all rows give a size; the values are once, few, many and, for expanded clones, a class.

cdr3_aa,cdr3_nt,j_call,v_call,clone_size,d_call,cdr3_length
CASSFFKGAATEAFF,TGTGCCAGCAGCTTTTTTAAGGGGGCAGCCACTGAAGCTTTCTTT,TRBJ1-1,TRBV7-2,few,TRBD1,15
CASSQSPSFRNTQYF,TGCGCCAGCAGTCAATCCCCTTCCTTCCGAAATACGCAGTATTTT,TRBJ2-3,TRBV23-1,-,-,15
CASSRGTGLSGELFF,TGTGCCAGCTCACGCGGGACAGGGTTATCCGGGGAGCTGTTTTTT,TRBJ2-2,TRBV18,-,TRBD1,15
CASSSVRVSYEQYF,TGTGCCAGCAGTTCGGTCCGGGTTTCCTACGAGCAGTACTTC,TRBJ2-7,TRBV28,few,-,14
CASSLAQGAEAFF,TGTGCCAGCAGCTTGGCACAGGGGGCTGAAGCTTTCTTT,TRBJ1-1,TRBV7-9,-,TRBD1,13
CASTSPPTGVSSYEQYF,TGTGCCAGCACCTCCCCCCCTACAGGGGTCAGCTCCTACGAGCAGTACTTC,TRBJ2-7,TRBV9,-,TRBD1,17
CASGPGNYEQYF,TGTGCTAGTGGCCCTGGGAACTACGAGCAGTACTTC,TRBJ2-7,TRBV12-5,once,-,12
CATRDGNYGYTF,TGTGCCACCAGAGATGGGAACTATGGCTACACCTTC,TRBJ1-2,TRBV24-1,-,-,12
CASSLGGQPSTDTQYF,TGCGCCAGCAGCTTGGGCGGACAGCCAAGCACAGATACGCAGTATTTT,TRBJ2-3,TRBV5-1,-,-,16
CASSKTDYEQYF,TGTGCCAGCAGTAAGACAGATTACGAGCAGTACTTC,TRBJ2-7,TRBV6-6,-,-,12
CASSFQRDQQGVRAFF,TGCGCCAGCAGCTTCCAAAGGGATCAACAGGGAGTGCGGGCTTTCTTT,TRBJ1-1,TRBV5-1,once,-,16
CASSSGLANTDTQYF,TGCGCCAGCAGCTCGGGACTAGCAAACACAGATACGCAGTATTTT,TRBJ2-3,TRBV5-1,-,TRBD2,15
CASSHIPGGLTDTQYF,TGTGCCAGCAGCCACATCCCAGGGGGCCTCACAGATACGCAGTATTTT,TRBJ2-3,TRBV11-2,-,TRBD1,16
CASSYPMGEYGDQSYEQYF,TGTGCCAGCAGTTACCCGATGGGTGAATATGGGGACCAATCCTACGAGCAGTACTTC,TRBJ2-7,TRBV6-2/TRBV6-3,-,-,19
CASSQTVSNQPQHF,TGTGCCAGCAGCCAGACGGTTAGCAATCAGCCCCAGCATTTT,TRBJ1-5,TRBV3-1/TRBV3-2,-,-,14
CASSHVTSGVSNTQYF,TGCGCCAGCAGCCATGTGACTAGCGGGGTTTCAAATACGCAGTATTTT,TRBJ2-3,TRBV4-1,-,TRBD2,16
CASSVLWDSPVTDTQYF,TGTGCCAGCAGTGTGCTATGGGACTCCCCAGTCACAGATACGCAGTATTTT,TRBJ2-3,TRBV6-1,-,-,17
CASSLGGPAETQYF,TGTGCCAGCAGCTTAGGGGGTCCGGCCGAGACCCAGTACTTC,TRBJ2-5,TRBV11-2,-,-,14
CASSPRAGGHTEAFF,TGTGCCAGCAGTCCTAGGGCGGGGGGCCACACTGAAGCTTTCTTT,TRBJ1-1,TRBV5-4,-,-,15
CASSQGQGSIDTQYF,TGCGCCAGCAGCCAGGGACAGGGAAGTATAGATACGCAGTATTTT,TRBJ2-3,TRBV4-3,-,TRBD1,15
CASSVALGSSGGATYNEQFF,TGTGCCAGCAGCGTAGCCCTAGGTTCTAGCGGGGGGGCCACCTACAATGAGCAGTTCTTC,TRBJ2-1,TRBV9,-,TRBD2,20
CASRAWGTGRGDTQYF,TGTGCCAGCAGAGCGTGGGGCACGGGCCGGGGAGATACGCAGTATTTT,TRBJ2-3,TRBV11-2,-,-,16
CASSSGGPTDGYTF,TGTGCCAGCAGCTCGGGGGGGCCTACCGATGGCTACACCTTC,TRBJ1-2,TRBV5-6,once,-,14
CASSQDEGDEQFF,TGTGCCAGCAGCCAAGACGAGGGGGATGAGCAGTTCTTC,TRBJ2-1,TRBV4-2,-,-,13
CASNAGGGILFF,TGTGCCAGCAATGCAGGGGGCGGTATCCTGTTTTTT,TRBJ1-4,TRBV7-2,once,TRBD1,12
CASGAGRGVRNTIYF,TGTGCTAGTGGGGCAGGGAGAGGGGTCCGAAACACCATATATTTT,TRBJ1-3,TRBV12-5,-,-,15
CASSLGRQNYGYTF,TGTGCCAGCAGCTTAGGACGGCAAAACTATGGCTACACCTTC,TRBJ1-2,TRBV7-9,few,-,14
CASTYRARGADTQYF,TGTGCCAGCACCTATCGCGCGAGGGGTGCAGATACGCAGTATTTT,TRBJ2-3,TRBV2,-,-,15
CASRGTLTSEAFF,TGCGCCAGCAGGGGGACTCTCACCTCTGAAGCTTTCTTT,TRBJ1-1,TRBV10-1,few,-,13
CASSLVGSQAQYF,TGTGCCAGCAGCTTGGTTGGTAGTCAAGCGCAGTATTTT,TRBJ2-3,TRBV5-6,-,-,13
CASSNRIPGQLENTGELFF,TGTGCCAGCAGCAATAGAATACCGGGACAGCTTGAGAACACCGGGGAGCTGTTTTTT,TRBJ2-2,TRBV21-1,-,-,19
CAWRANQPGNTIYF,TGTGCCTGGCGGGCCAACCAGCCTGGAAACACCATATATTTT,TRBJ1-3,TRBV30,-,-,14
CASKDRVGNQPQHF,TGTGCCAGCAAAGACAGAGTTGGGAATCAGCCCCAGCATTTT,TRBJ1-5,TRBV27,once,-,14
CASSQNRGSAYNEQFF,TGTGCCAGCAGCCAAAACAGGGGCAGCGCCTACAATGAGCAGTTCTTC,TRBJ2-1,TRBV14,-,TRBD1,16
CASSPRTGVDTQYF,TGTGCCAGCAGCCCGAGGACAGGGGTGGATACGCAGTATTTT,TRBJ2-3,TRBV7-2,-,TRBD1,14
CASSPRSLNSPLHF,TGTGCCAGCAGTCCCCGGTCATTAAATTCACCCCTCCACTTT,TRBJ1-6,TRBV6-5,-,-,14
CASRLREQYF,TGCGCCAGCAGGTTACGCGAGCAGTACTTC,TRBJ2-7,TRBV10-2,-,-,10
CASSLGGAVYNEQFF,TGTGCTAGCAGCTTAGGGGGGGCGGTCTACAATGAGCAGTTCTTC,TRBJ2-1,TRBV7-7,few,-,15
CASSAELAREQFF,TGCGCCAGCAGCGCCGAACTAGCGAGGGAGCAGTTCTTC,TRBJ2-1,TRBV5-1,-,TRBD2,13
CASSSGDRGLNSPLHF,TGCGCCAGCAGCAGCGGGGACAGGGGGCTTAATTCACCCCTCCACTTT,TRBJ1-6,TRBV5-1,-,TRBD1,16
CATNSGTGEYEQYF,TGTGCCACTAACTCCGGGACAGGGGAATACGAGCAGTACTTC,TRBJ2-7,TRBV24-1,-,TRBD1,14
CASRDGRTINTGELFF,TGTGCCAGTAGGGACGGACGTACGATCAACACCGGGGAGCTGTTTTTT,TRBJ2-2,TRBV19,-,-,16
CASSPGAEEQFF,TGTGCCAGCAGCCCAGGGGCGGAAGAGCAGTTCTTC,TRBJ2-1,TRBV7-9,-,-,12
CASSIIRTGPEKLFF,TGTGCCAGTAGTATAATCCGGACAGGGCCTGAAAAACTGTTTTTT,TRBJ1-4,TRBV19,-,TRBD1,15
CASSPGGIITGELFF,TGTGCCAGCTCACCAGGGGGCATTATCACCGGGGAGCTGTTTTTT,TRBJ2-2,TRBV18,-,-,15
CATSTGRNEQFF,TGTGCCACCTCTACAGGGCGCAATGAGCAGTTCTTC,TRBJ2-1,TRBV10-3,once,-,12
CASSYHNRAARRQNTGELFF,TGTGCCAGCAGTTACCACAACCGGGCTGCGCGACGCCAGAACACCGGGGAGCTGTTTTTT,TRBJ2-2,TRBV6-2/TRBV6-3,-,-,20
CASRSRTGEDTQYF,TGTGCCAGCAGATCTCGGACAGGGGAGGATACGCAGTATTTT,TRBJ2-3,TRBV5-8,-,TRBD1,14
CASRPGLGQGYNEQFF,TGTGCCAGCAGACCGGGTCTGGGACAGGGTTACAATGAGCAGTTCTTC,TRBJ2-1,TRBV27,few,TRBD1,16